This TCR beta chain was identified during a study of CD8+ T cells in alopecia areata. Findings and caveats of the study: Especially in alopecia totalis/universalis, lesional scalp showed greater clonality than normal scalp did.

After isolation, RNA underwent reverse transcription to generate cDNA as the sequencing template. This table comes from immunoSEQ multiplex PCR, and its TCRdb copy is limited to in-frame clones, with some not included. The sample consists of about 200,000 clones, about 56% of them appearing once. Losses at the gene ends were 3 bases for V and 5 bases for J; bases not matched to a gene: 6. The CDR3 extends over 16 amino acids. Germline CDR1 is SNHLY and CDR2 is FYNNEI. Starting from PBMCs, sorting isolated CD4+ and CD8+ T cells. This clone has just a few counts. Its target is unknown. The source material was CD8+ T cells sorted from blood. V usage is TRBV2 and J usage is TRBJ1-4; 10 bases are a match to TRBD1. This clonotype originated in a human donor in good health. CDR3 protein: CASSDSPDRGNEKLFF. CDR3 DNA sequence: TGTGCCAGCAGTGATTCCCCGGACAGGGGGAATGAAAAACTGTTTTTT.